The 6 T cell receptor beta chains below all came from one sample that was sequenced in a study of shared clonotypes between healthy human individuals. Data came from immunoSEQ multiplex PCR; TCRdb stores just in-frame clones and leaves some out. The sample has more than 450,000 clones, 79% seen once. The specimen sequenced was PBMCs. All receptors derive from a woman aged 40 to 49 in good health. Some clones in this sample may be carry-over from other donors' samples.

This chain links TRBV28 with TRBJ2-1; TRBD2 agrees at 14 bases. J gave up 8 bases and V 7 bases, and 10 bases lay outside the gene matches. The germline V gene encodes CDR1 MDHEN and CDR2 SYDVKM. This CDR3 has 16 amino acids. The CDR3 loop reads CASTRTSGRLGDEQFF. The CDR3, as DNA: TGTGCCAGCACACGGACTAGCGGGAGGTTAGGGGATGAGCAGTTCTTC.

The chain is built from TRBV4-3 and TRBJ1-5; unclear D gene. The V gene lost 1 base and the J gene lost 4 bases, with 5 bases spanning the gap. CDR1 is LGHNA, CDR2 YSLEER, per germline. The CDR3 contains 13 residues. CDR3 residues: CASSQGANQPQHF. DNA for the CDR3: TGCGCCAGCAGCCAAGGGGCTAATCAGCCCCAGCATTTT.

This clone was detected once. V usage is TRBV7-3 and J usage is TRBJ2-3; D possibly matches TRBD1 or TRBD2 (5 bases each). The CDR3 extends over 14 amino acids. Between the trimmed V and J ends, which lost 4 bases and 2 bases, there was a span of 10 bases. In germline, CDR1 is SGHTA, CDR2 FQGTGA. The DNA for the CDR3 is TGTGCCAGCAGCTGGGGGTTGGACACAGATACGCAGTATTTT. It specifies CASSWGLDTDTQYF.

This chain connects TRBV19 to TRBJ1-1; D gene uncertain. CDR3 length equals 14 residues. V dropped 8 bases and J dropped 1 base, with 14 bases sitting between them. From germline, CDR1 is LNHDA and CDR2 SQIVND (reference sequence). CDR3 in DNA: TGTGCCAGTCAACCGGACCAGTCGAACACTGAAGCTTTCTTT. Protein: CASQPDQSNTEAFF.

The chain joins TRBV7-2 to TRBJ2-3; TRBD1 might be the D (6 bases). The CDR3 extends over 15 amino acids. Between the trimmed V and J ends, which lost 3 bases and 2 bases, there was a span of 12 bases. CDR1 and CDR2 from the germline V gene are SGHTA and FQGNSA. The CDR3 DNA follows: TGTGCCAGCAGCTTCGGGACACAGGACACAGATACGCAGTATTTT. This sequence encodes CASSFGTQDTDTQYF. The full variable domain, with the rest looked up from reference TRBV7-2 and TRBJ2-3, is GAGVSQSPSNKVTEKGKDVELRCDPISGHTALYWYRQSLGQGLEFLIYFQGNSAPDKSGLPSDRFSAERTGGSVSTLTIQRTQQEDSAVYLCASSFGTQDTDTQYFGPGTRLTVL.

The chain has TRBV28 and TRBJ2-1, with D possibly TRBD2 on 5 matching bases. Germline V lookup: CDR1 MDHEN, CDR2 SYDVKM. V dropped 2 bases and J dropped 0 bases, with 11 bases sitting between them. This CDR3 spans 16 amino acids. CDR3 in DNA: TGTGCCAGCAGTTTAAGTCTCGGGGTCTCCTACAATGAGCAGTTCTTC. Residues: CASSLSLGVSYNEQFF.